The 21 T cell receptor beta chains listed next were all sequenced from one sample in a study of metastatic and nonmetastatic thyroid tumors. No treatment of any kind had been given to any patient before thyroid surgery. TCRdb used MiXCR to call clones anew from the PCR reads. In the table there are roughly 20,000 clones, 35% to 40% of which are singletons. The sequenced sample was tumor tissue. Receptor source: a female donor with papillary thyroid cancer or a benign thyroid nodule (not recorded which). Some clones in this sample may be carry-over from other donors' samples.

This clone has just one count. The chain is built from TRBV5-1 and TRBJ1-1, with 7 bases that match TRBD1. The CDR3 has 14 amino acids. Germline assignment: CDR1 SGHRS and CDR2 YFSETQ. Trimming took 2 bases from V and 1 from J; bases not matched to a gene: 2. CDR3 residues: CASSFAGGNTEAFF. In DNA form, the CDR3 reads TGCGCCAGCAGCTTTGCAGGGGGGAACACTGAAGCTTTCTTT.

This chain connects TRBV11-2 to TRBJ2-3, with D perhaps matching TRBD2 (6 bases). Germline assignment: CDR1 SGHAT and CDR2 FQNNGV. V was clipped by 4 bases and J by 4 bases, with 15 bases between them. This CDR3 has 15 amino acids. CDR3 bases: TGTGCCAGCAGCTGGAAGGGGCGGGATGCAGATACGCAGTATTTT. It yields the protein CASSWKGRDADTQYF.

The CDR3 bases are TGTGCCAGCACCTCGGGACAGGGGTACACCGGGGAGCTGTTTTTT. This gives the protein CASTSGQGYTGELFF. The chain links TRBV6-1 to TRBJ2-2, with TRBD1 matching 10 bases. The germline V gene encodes CDR1 MNHNS and CDR2 SASEGT. This CDR3 contains 15 residues. V dropped 7 bases and J dropped 3; count of bases not matched to a gene: 5.

CDR3 protein: CASSYTATVSSTDTQYF. The CDR3 region has the DNA TGTGCCAGCAGTTATACTGCGACAGTCTCTAGCACAGATACGCAGTATTTT. The chain carries TRBV27 and TRBJ2-3; the D gene is possibly TRBD1 (5 bases). The CDR3 sequence is 17 residues long. Trimming pared 4 bases from V and 0 bases from J, leaving 17 bases between. The V gene's germline CDR1 is MNHEY and CDR2 SMNVEV (reference sequence).

This clone was recorded only once. The conserved phenylalanine or tryptophan is not found at the CDR3 terminus, so this likely reflects a read error. V is TRBV5-1 and J is TRBJ1-2; 7 bases match TRBD1. Germline assignment: CDR1 SGHRS and CDR2 YFSETQ. The CDR3 length is 17 residues. J lost 3 bases, V lost 0 bases, and 11 bases had no gene match. CDR3 loop: CASSLEYLGGRDYGYTV. For the CDR3, the DNA is TGCGCCAGCAGCTTGGAGTATTTAGGGGGCCGAGACTATGGCTACACCGTC.

In this sample, this clone turned up a few times. The chain combines TRBV6-2 or TRBV6-3 with TRBJ2-3; maybe TRBD1 (6 bases). The CDR3 covers 15 residues. The ends were cut back, 6 bases at V and 0 bases at J, with 13 bases in the middle. Germline V gene lookup returns CDR1 MNHEY and CDR2 SVGEGT. The CDR3 nucleotides read TGTGCCAGCAGCAAACAGGGTCGGAGCACAGATACGCAGTATTTT. Translated, it gives CASSKQGRSTDTQYF.

The rearrangement links TRBV11-3 to TRBJ1-1, with unresolved D. Per the germline V gene, CDR1 is SGHNT and CDR2 is YENEEA. This CDR3 contains 12 residues. V dropped 3 bases and J dropped 1 base, with 3 bases sitting between them. The CDR3 DNA sequence: TGTGCCAGCAGCTTCAGGAACACTGAAGCTTTCTTT. Translating it yields CASSFRNTEAFF.

The rearrangement uses TRBV20-1 and TRBJ2-1; 8 bases fit TRBD2. The CDR3 contains 15 residues. V gave up 6 bases and J gave up 3 bases; unmatched junction bases: 10. Germline assignment: CDR1 DFQATT and CDR2 SNEGSKA (reference sequence). In DNA, the CDR3 is TGCAGTGCCCCCCCTGGGACTAGTGTCTACAATGAGCAGTTCTTC. The encoded protein is CSAPPGTSVYNEQFF.

The chain combines TRBV11-2 with TRBJ2-1; D gene uncertain. Trimming removed 1 base at V and 7 bases at J, with 14 bases between. Per germline, CDR1 SGHAT and CDR2 FQNNGV. CDR3 length equals 15 residues. CDR3 residues: CASSLVSVNGNEQFF. Written as DNA, the CDR3 is TGTGCCAGCAGCTTAGTTTCAGTTAACGGGAATGAGCAGTTCTTC.

J is TRBJ2-3 and V is TRBV5-1; no clear D gene. Germline CDR1 is SGHRS and CDR2 is YFSETQ. V lost 4 bases to trimming and J lost 2 bases, with 14 bases between them. This CDR3 region has 15 residues. The CDR3 sequence: CASSGQTYSTDTQYF. CDR3 in DNA: TGCGCCAGCAGCGGGCAGACCTATTCCACAGATACGCAGTATTTT.

This clone was detected a few times. V gene TRBV6-1 combines with J gene TRBJ1-6, with D hard to call. Between the trimmed V and J ends, which lost 6 bases and 7 bases, there was a span of 16 bases. Germline CDR1 reads MNHNS; CDR2 reads SASEGT. This CDR3 contains 15 residues. The chain's CDR3 is CASRRDVALNSPLHF. The CDR3 bases are TGTGCCAGCAGAAGAGACGTGGCCCTGAATTCACCCCTCCACTTT.

With regard to this clone: One end of the junction is discordant with germline, which a read error may explain. This chain links TRBV2 with TRBJ2-7, with a tentative D call TRBD2 (6 bases). Germline CDR1 and CDR2: SNHLY and FYNNEI. This CDR3 comprises 13 residues. CDR3 loop: CATHGGNTYEQYF. Written as DNA, the CDR3 is TGCGCCACACATGGGGGGAACACCTACGAGCAGTACTTC.

The V and J genes are TRBV11-2 and TRBJ2-1; TRBD2 matches at 10 bases. The CDR3 sequence is 15 residues long. Trimming at V came to 6 bases and at J to 5 bases, leaving 7 bases not matched to a gene. Germline lookup yields CDR1 SGHAT and CDR2 FQNNGV. The CDR3 region has the DNA TGTGCCAGCAGTTCTCCTAGCGGGGGTCACAATGAGCAGTTCTTC. Amino acid sequence: CASSSPSGGHNEQFF.

This clone was seen a few times. The V and J genes are TRBV6-1 and TRBJ1-1, with 8 positions matching TRBD1. In germline, CDR1 is MNHNS, CDR2 SASEGT. This CDR3 has 12 amino acids. The J segment lost 7 bases and the V segment lost 6 bases, leaving 4 bases of the junction unmatched. The CDR3 reads CASRDRVGEAFF. CDR3 in DNA: TGTGCCAGCAGGGACAGGGTGGGTGAAGCTTTCTTT.

The gene calls are TRBV5-6 and TRBJ2-1, with a possible D match to TRBD2 (5 bases). V shed 0 bases and J shed 7 bases, with 14 bases lying between them. This CDR3 contains 15 residues. Germline CDR1 is SGHDT and CDR2 is YYEEEE. The CDR3 loop is CASSLGSRTGNEQFF. CDR3 sequence (DNA): TGTGCCAGCAGCTTGGGGTCCCGAACGGGGAATGAGCAGTTCTTC.

This clone appeared a few times. The rearrangement links TRBV6-2 or TRBV6-3 to TRBJ1-1; no definite D call. CDR3 length: 14 residues. Germline CDR1 is MNHEY and CDR2 is SVGEGT. Trimming cost V 6 bases and J 0 bases, with 11 bases left between them. The CDR3 spells CASRGKGLNTEAFF. In nucleotides, the CDR3 is TGTGCCAGCAGGGGAAAAGGGTTGAACACTGAAGCTTTCTTT.

The genes are TRBV28 and TRBJ2-7; 8 bases are shared with TRBD2. Germline CDR1 MDHEN, CDR2 SYDVKM. CDR3 size: 17 residues. The V and J ends lost 11 bases and 4 bases, in that order; junction bases with no gene match: 22. The CDR3 coding sequence is TGTGCCGCGGTCACGTGGCGGGGGGCAAGGCAGGGTTACGAGCAGTACTTC. Translated, it gives CAAVTWRGARQGYEQYF.

This chain links TRBV6-2 or TRBV6-3 with TRBJ2-1, with 9 bases that match TRBD2. Germline CDR1 MNHEY, CDR2 SVGEGT. The CDR3 length is 14 residues. V lost 10 bases to trimming and J lost 2 bases; unmatched junction nucleotides: 6. The CDR3 loop is CAIVAGDAYNEQFF. The CDR3 DNA is TGTGCCATCGTAGCGGGGGATGCCTACAATGAGCAGTTCTTC.

In its sample, this clone was seen a few times. The V and J genes are TRBV27 and TRBJ2-7; D remains unclear. Germline V gene sequence: CDR1 MNHEY, CDR2 SMNVEV (reference sequence). Deletions cut 3 bases from V and 3 bases from J, with 18 bases between. The CDR3 length is 16 residues. The CDR3 nucleotides read TGTGCCAGCAGTTTGGGCAGCTCGGCCGATAACTACGAGCAGTACTTC. It specifies CASSLGSSADNYEQYF.

V usage is TRBV3-1 and J usage is TRBJ1-2; no firm D call. CDR1 and CDR2 from the germline V gene are LGHDT and YNNKEL (reference sequence). Trimming pared 1 base from V and 5 bases from J, leaving 11 bases between. The CDR3 length is 14 residues. CDR3 in amino acids: CASSQAGLLYGYTF. In DNA, the CDR3 is TGTGCCAGCAGCCAAGCGGGATTGCTTTATGGCTACACCTTC.

By its share, this clone is large (0.1 to 1%). Here the CDR3 reads CSALNRGQNTEAFF. The CDR3 DNA sequence: TGCAGCGCCTTAAACAGGGGCCAGAACACTGAAGCTTTCTTT. This chain joins TRBV29-1 and TRBJ1-1; 7 nucleotides agree with TRBD1. The junction had 9 bases not matched to a gene; V was cut back by 7 bases and J by 1 base. This CDR3 has 14 amino acids. Germline loops: CDR1 SQVTM, CDR2 ANQGSEA.